Each of the 6 T cell receptor beta chains below was sequenced from the same sample in a study of cytomegalovirus exposure and HLA in healthy donors. It was with 60 Vbeta and 13 Jbeta primers that the PCR ran. Assay used: immunoSEQ multiplex PCR; TCRdb lists only in-frame clones, some missing. The table lists tens of thousands of clones, more than 75% of them singletons. Input material: PBMCs. Every receptor here comes from a man younger than 45 in good health and CMV-seropositive.

This chain joins TRBV15 and TRBJ1-4; D uncertain. CDR1 is LNHNV, CDR2 YYDKDF, per germline (reference sequence). The V end lost 2 bases, the J end lost 5 bases, and 15 bases lay between the germline ends. The CDR3 length is 16 residues. The CDR3 nucleotides read TGTGCCACCAGCAGAACGTCGTGGAGGTTGAATGAAAAACTGTTTTTT. This gives the protein CATSRTSWRLNEKLFF.

The chain links TRBV2 to TRBJ2-7, with 10 bases identical to TRBD1. V was clipped by 9 bases and J by 3 bases; unmatched bases: 8. CDR1 SNHLY and CDR2 FYNNEI come from the germline V gene. CDR3 size: 14 residues. In nucleotides, the CDR3 is TGTGCCAGTCATCCCGGGACAGGGGTCTACGAGCAGTACTTC. This encodes CASHPGTGVYEQYF.

The rearrangement links TRBV20-1 to TRBJ2-1; 7 bases fit TRBD2. The V segment lost 7 bases and the J segment 8 bases; nucleotides outside the gene matches: 5. This CDR3 has 11 amino acids. Germline CDR1 reads DFQATT; CDR2 reads SNEGSKA (reference sequence). The CDR3 loop reads CSGEGHYEQFF. The CDR3 region has the DNA TGCAGTGGGGAGGGCCACTATGAGCAGTTCTTC.

The V gene is TRBV11-2, the J gene TRBJ2-3; 12 bases are shared with TRBD2. Germline V gene data show CDR1 as SGHAT and CDR2 as FQNNGV. The CDR3 covers 16 residues. Unmatched junction bases numbered 7, after V lost 4 bases and J lost 5 bases. For the CDR3, the DNA is TGTGCCAGCAGCTCCCGACTAGCGGGAGTGGTAGATACGCAGTATTTT. Its translation is CASSSRLAGVVDTQYF.

The chain joins TRBV30 to TRBJ2-3; D call uncertain. Trimming removed 4 bases from V and 7 bases from J, with 12 bases in between. Germline assignment: CDR1 GTSNPN and CDR2 SVGIG (reference sequence). CDR3 size: 12 residues. The CDR3 coding sequence is TGTGCCTGGACCCCCGGAGCAAATACGCAGTATTTT. Translated: CAWTPGANTQYF.

The chain uses TRBV20-1 and TRBJ2-5, with D unresolved. Deletions cut 5 bases from V and 5 bases from J, with 9 bases between. Germline V gene sequence: CDR1 DFQATT, CDR2 SNEGSKA (reference sequence). This CDR3 is 11 amino acids long. The CDR3 spells CSAGAGETQYF. CDR3 nucleotide sequence: TGCAGTGCTGGCGCAGGTGAGACCCAGTACTTC.